This TCR beta chain appears in the sequencing data of a study of sequential checkpoint blockade in melanoma. Treatment of the sample: randomized to nivolumab then ipilimumab (arm A) or the reverse (arm B). No patient had prior DNA-damaging chemotherapy. Sorted cells were live CD3+CD8+, lacking CD19 and CD56, from PBMCs. The repertoire was sequenced with immunoSEQ multiplex PCR; TCRdb's copy has only in-frame clones and lacks some. Of about 28,000 clones in the sample, nearly 85% were seen once. This clone came up once. The starting material was CD8+ T cells sorted from blood (inferred from file names), obtained from a patient given nivolumab and ipilimumab in sequence. This clonotype was sampled from a human donor with melanoma.

In DNA form, the CDR3 reads TGTGCCAGCAGCCCCTCGGGGGATGGCTACACCTTC. Translation: CASSPSGDGYTF. The chain links TRBV5-4 to TRBJ1-2; TRBD1 might be the D (5 bases). Germline CDR1 reads SGHNT; CDR2 reads YYREEE (reference sequence). This CDR3 region has 12 residues. V was trimmed by 4 bases and J by 6 bases, leaving 10 bases between them.